These T cell receptor beta chains were read from a single sample in a study of blood T cells in healthy people across ages. TCRdb reprocessed the 5' RACE reads via MiXCR and lists one record per CDR3 protein. This repertoire shows roughly 1,800,000 distinct CDR3 sequences, just under 50% found once; its top ten account for around 2.1%. The sequenced sample was blood. The receptors here all came from a woman between 40 and 50 years old in good health. The CDR3 runs from the conserved cysteine through the conserved F or W. The order of the fields is clone size, J gene, CDR3 length, V gene, D gene, CDR3 protein, CDR3 DNA. A D gene is named only where the DNA matches it firmly. Size is omitted from some rows. Given values are once, few, many or a class for expanded clones.

few TRBJ1-1 14 TRBV20-1 NA CSATQLGKSTEAFF TGCAGTGCTACGCAGTTGGGGAAAAGCACTGAAGCTTTCTTT
NA TRBJ2-3 15 TRBV6-5 NA CASSYRGPSTDTQYF TGTGCCAGCAGTTACAGGGGCCCTAGCACAGATACGCAGTATTTT
NA TRBJ2-7 13 TRBV6-2/TRBV6-3 NA CASSLEKRYEQYF TGTGCCAGCAGCCTAGAAAAGAGGTACGAGCAGTACTTC
NA TRBJ1-2 15 TRBV2 NA CASTTGGPGLYGYTF TGTGCCAGCACCACAGGCGGACCGGGACTTTATGGCTACACCTTC
NA TRBJ1-6 17 TRBV7-8 TRBD1 CASSFLYPGQTNSPLHF TGTGCCAGCAGCTTCCTATATCCGGGACAGACTAATTCACCCCTCCACTTT
few TRBJ2-3 11 TRBV29-1 NA CSMTVTDTQYF TGCAGCATGACAGTCACAGATACGCAGTATTTT
once TRBJ2-6 18 TRBV14 NA CASSQDRSVASGANVLTF TGTGCCAGCAGCCAAGATCGAAGTGTTGCCTCTGGGGCCAACGTCCTGACTTTC
NA TRBJ2-6 16 TRBV27 NA CASSLWRGAGANVLTF TGTGCCAGCAGTTTATGGAGGGGGGCCGGGGCCAACGTCCTGACTTTC
NA TRBJ2-7 16 TRBV20-1 TRBD1 CSATGGRRGLTYEQYF TGCAGTGCTACAGGGGGCAGGCGGGGTCTCACCTACGAGCAGTACTTC
NA TRBJ1-2 12 TRBV6-6 NA CAAGGQGGGYTF TGTGCCGCCGGGGGGCAGGGTGGCGGCTACACCTTC
few TRBJ1-1 15 TRBV6-5 NA CASSYPYPGPVEAFF TGTGCCAGCAGTTACCCCTACCCGGGACCTGTTGAAGCTTTCTTT
many TRBJ2-7 15 TRBV6-5 TRBD1 CASSPGTGDLNEQYF TGTGCCAGCAGTCCTGGGACAGGGGATCTCAATGAGCAGTACTTC
NA TRBJ2-4 15 TRBV6-1 NA CASSEADLAKNIQYF TGTGCCAGCAGTGAAGCTGACCTAGCCAAAAACATTCAGTACTTC
many TRBJ2-7 12 TRBV20-1 NA CSAETGSYEQYF TGCAGTGCTGAAACTGGTTCCTACGAGCAGTACTTC
NA TRBJ2-6 16 TRBV7-9 TRBD1 CAIARTGGPGANVLTF TGTGCCATCGCTCGGACAGGGGGCCCTGGGGCCAACGTCCTGACTTTC
NA TRBJ1-4 15 TRBV28 TRBD1 CASSKITGGGEKLFF TGTGCCAGCTCCAAGATAACAGGGGGCGGCGAAAAACTGTTTTTT
NA TRBJ2-1 14 TRBV4-3 NA CASSQEPRSNEQFF TGCGCCAGCAGCCAGGAACCTCGATCCAATGAGCAGTTCTTC
NA TRBJ2-1 17 TRBV6-5 TRBD1 CASSYFLHGQGWDEQFF TGTGCCAGCAGTTACTTCTTACACGGACAGGGCTGGGATGAGCAGTTCTTC
many TRBJ2-5 14 TRBV20-1 NA CSARDRWQDKTQYF TGCAGTGCTAGAGATCGGTGGCAGGATAAGACCCAGTACTTC
NA TRBJ2-5 16 TRBV2 TRBD2 CASSETSGGAAETQYF TGTGCCAGCAGTGAAACTAGCGGGGGGGCCGCCGAGACCCAGTACTTC
NA TRBJ2-1 15 TRBV6-6 TRBD1 CASSAGTGNSNEQFF TGTGCCAGCAGCGCCGGGACAGGCAACTCCAATGAGCAGTTCTTC
NA TRBJ1-5 16 TRBV7-2 NA CASSLARLDSNQPQHF TGTGCCAGCAGCTTAGCGCGACTAGATAGCAATCAGCCCCAGCATTTT
NA TRBJ2-1 14 TRBV2 TRBD2 CASSGSGVQETQFF TGTGCCAGCAGTGGTAGCGGGGTCCAAGAGACCCAGTTCTTC
many TRBJ2-3 14 TRBV6-5 NA CASSYSGSTDTQYF TGTGCCAGCAGTTACTCGGGAAGCACAGATACGCAGTATTTT
NA TRBJ2-7 15 TRBV4-1 NA CASSQPLTGAYEQYF TGCGCCAGCAGCCAACCATTGACAGGAGCCTACGAGCAGTACTTC
NA TRBJ2-1 15 TRBV6-2/TRBV6-3 NA CASSYWRTPDSEQFF TGTGCCAGCAGTTACTGGCGGACCCCCGACAGTGAGCAGTTCTTC
NA TRBJ2-5 15 TRBV2 TRBD2 CASSLAGVQRETQYF TGTGCCAGCAGTCTAGCGGGGGTTCAAAGGGAGACCCAGTACTTC
few TRBJ2-7 14 TRBV4-1 TRBD1 CASSQDRTGYEQYF TGCGCCAGCAGCCAAGACCGGACAGGGTACGAGCAGTACTTC
NA TRBJ1-2 17 TRBV7-3 TRBD1 CASSPPHSGGDIYGYTF TGTGCCAGCAGCCCACCTCATTCAGGGGGCGATATCTATGGCTACACCTTC
few TRBJ1-6 18 TRBV7-2 NA CASSLEARGGSYNSPLHF TGTGCCAGCAGCTTAGAAGCGCGGGGCGGCTCCTATAATTCACCCCTCCACTTT
once TRBJ2-1 15 TRBV6-5 TRBD1 CASSLDRGLANEQFF TGTGCCAGCAGTCTCGACAGGGGGTTAGCAAATGAGCAGTTCTTC
many TRBJ2-2 12 TRBV7-2 NA CASSLDTGELFF TGTGCCAGCAGCTTAGACACCGGGGAGCTGTTTTTT
NA TRBJ2-7 11 TRBV27 NA CASRSGYKQYF TGTGCCAGCAGGTCGGGGTACAAGCAGTACTTC
NA TRBJ1-4 18 TRBV6-5 NA CASSYSMGRIATNEKLFF TGTGCCAGTAGTTACTCGATGGGTCGGATTGCAACTAATGAAAAACTGTTTTTT
NA TRBJ1-1 15 TRBV7-2 TRBD1 CASRSSRGPDTEAFF TGTGCCAGCCGAAGCTCCAGGGGGCCTGACACTGAAGCTTTCTTT
NA TRBJ2-1 14 TRBV29-1 NA CSVREGRLQETQFF TGCAGCGTACGCGAGGGACGACTACAAGAGACCCAGTTCTTC
NA TRBJ1-3 16 TRBV12-3/TRBV12-4 TRBD1 CASSYRGEDSGNTIYF TGTGCCAGCAGTTACAGGGGGGAAGACTCTGGAAACACCATATATTTT
NA TRBJ2-1 13 TRBV7-2 NA CASSPNGAYEQSF TGTGCCAGCAGCCCCAATGGGGCCTATGAGCAGTCCTTC
few TRBJ2-5 13 TRBV5-1 NA CASRQGRVLTQYF TGCGCCAGCAGACAGGGACGGGTCTTGACCCAGTACTTC
NA TRBJ1-4 18 TRBV7-2 TRBD1 CASSLGRQGIATNEKLFF TGTGCCAGCAGCTTAGGGAGACAGGGGATTGCAACTAATGAAAAACTGTTTTTT
few TRBJ2-6 19 TRBV9 NA CASSAAIGRRSSGANVLTF TGTGCCAGCAGCGCCGCTATTGGACGCCGTAGCTCTGGGGCCAACGTCCTGACTTTC
NA TRBJ2-7 14 TRBV6-2/TRBV6-3 TRBD1 CASAWSTGSTEQYF TGTGCCAGCGCCTGGTCGACAGGGTCCACCGAGCAGTACTTC
NA TRBJ2-5 19 TRBV7-2 TRBD2 CASSLEGTSGAWYQETQYF TGTGCCAGCAGCTTAGAAGGGACTAGCGGGGCTTGGTACCAAGAGACCCAGTACTTC
few TRBJ1-2 11 TRBV29-1 NA CSVEVGTTYTF TGCAGCGTTGAGGTGGGCACCACCTACACCTTC
NA TRBJ2-5 14 TRBV2 NA CANHRAGEGETQYF TGTGCCAACCACCGGGCAGGGGAGGGGGAGACCCAGTACTTC
NA TRBJ2-7 15 TRBV29-1 NA CSVVQQGSLLYEQYF TGCAGCGTTGTTCAACAGGGCTCCCTACTCTACGAGCAGTACTTC
NA TRBJ2-1 17 TRBV6-2/TRBV6-3 TRBD2 CASSPLASGGLNNEQFF TGTGCCAGCAGTCCGTTGGCTAGCGGGGGGCTCAACAATGAGCAGTTCTTC
NA TRBJ2-4 15 TRBV7-2 TRBD2 CASSSSTSGKNIQYF TGTGCCAGCAGCTCCTCGACTAGCGGAAAAAACATTCAGTACTTC
NA TRBJ2-5 13 TRBV13 NA CASSGEVGETQYF TGTGCCAGCAGCGGGGAGGTCGGAGAGACCCAGTACTTC
NA TRBJ1-2 17 TRBV13 TRBD1 CASSLGTGAGDNYGYTF TGTGCCAGCAGCCTAGGGACAGGGGCCGGGGATAACTATGGCTACACCTTC
NA TRBJ2-7 14 TRBV2 NA CASRGFLSSDEQYF TGTGCCAGCAGGGGCTTCCTTAGCTCCGACGAGCAGTACTTC
NA TRBJ2-3 14 TRBV20-1 NA CSGSRKGRTDTQYF TGCAGTGGTAGCCGGAAGGGTCGGACAGATACGCAGTATTTT
NA TRBJ2-5 15 TRBV5-1 NA CASSPAQGRQETQYF TGCGCCAGCAGCCCCGCCCAGGGTAGGCAAGAGACCCAGTACTTC